This entry is about one T cell receptor beta chain. Its antigen is unidentified. The CDR3 is made up of 13 amino acids. Trimming pared 5 bases from V and 3 bases from J, leaving 11 bases between. The germline V gene has CDR1 SGHNT and CDR2 YENEEA. Clones were read by immunoSEQ multiplex PCR, and TCRdb kept only the in-frame ones, dropping some. The repertoire has some 86,000 clones, more than 70% of them found once; the top ten carry approximately 6.5%. The data belong to a study of OX40 agonist ivuxolimab in advanced cancers. Across the whole study: Age averaged 60 years (range 23 to 79), and less than 85% were male. General study results and limits: Some nonresponders also had low normalized T-cell clonal expansion. Antigen specificity of clonally expanded peripheral T cells was not established.

This chain links TRBV11-3 with TRBJ2-7; weak D call: TRBD2 (6 bases). Here the sequenced sample was CD4+ or CD8+ T cells sorted from blood, taken in a trial of the OX40 agonist ivuxolimab. The source of this sequence is an adult with an advanced solid tumor such as melanoma, head and neck, liver or kidney cancer. CDR3 sequence (DNA): TGTGCCAGCAGCCCGACTAGTTACTACGAGCAGTACTTC. Amino acids: CASSPTSYYEQYF.